These 14 T cell receptor beta chains came from one sample sequenced in a study of T cells after yellow fever vaccination. TCRdb re-analysed the 5' RACE reads in MiXCR, keeping a single row per CDR3 protein. The sample has 300,000 to 400,000 distinct CDR3 sequences, 7.5% to 9% seen once. Sequences were derived from PBMCs, sampled on the day of the first yellow fever vaccination. The receptor set was obtained from a man aged 18 to 30 who received the YFV17D yellow fever vaccine.

The chain has TRBV6-1 and TRBJ2-3, with 8 bases that match TRBD1. The CDR3 consists of 14 residues. The J segment lost 3 bases and the V segment lost 7 bases, leaving 6 bases of the junction unmatched. Per the germline V gene, CDR1 is MNHNS and CDR2 is SASEGT. The CDR3 DNA follows: TGTGCCAGCACAAATACAGGGGGGACAGATACGCAGTATTTT. It specifies CASTNTGGTDTQYF.

The chain joins TRBV5-5 to TRBJ2-1, with D tentatively TRBD1 (5 bases). The CDR3 spans 17 residues. V was shortened by 3 bases and J by 0 bases, with 16 bases between the two germline ends. Germline CDR1 and CDR2: SGHKS and YYEKEE (reference sequence). The CDR3 DNA follows: TGTGCCAGCAGCTCTCAAGGGGCGTCGAGCTCCTACAATGAGCAGTTCTTC. As protein: CASSSQGASSSYNEQFF.

This clonotype was detected many times. This chain uses TRBV7-2 with TRBJ1-5; 8 bases are shared with TRBD1. With V trimmed by 0 bases and J by 3 bases, 4 bases remained unmatched. Germline lookup yields CDR1 SGHTA and CDR2 FQGNSA. The CDR3 extends over 16 amino acids. CDR3: CASSLARTGFNQPQHF. The CDR3 region has the DNA TGTGCCAGCAGCTTAGCGAGGACAGGGTTCAATCAGCCCCAGCATTTT.

This clonotype has a count of ten or more. V is TRBV7-2 and J is TRBJ2-4, with D uncertain. Germline values: CDR1 SGHTA, CDR2 FQGNSA. The CDR3 sequence is 15 residues long. The ends were cut back, 6 bases at V and 0 bases at J, with 12 bases in the middle. Written as DNA, the CDR3 is TGTGCCAGCAGACCAACCGCCGCAGCCAAAAACATTCAGTACTTC. Translating gives CASRPTAAAKNIQYF.

This clonotype showed up just a few times. The chain uses TRBV12-3 or TRBV12-4 and TRBJ1-1; D is perhaps TRBD1 (6 bases). The germline V and J ends were trimmed by 3 bases and 7 bases, with 12 bases remaining between them. The length of the CDR3 is 13 residues. As DNA, the CDR3 is TGTGCCAGCAGTTTTCACGGACAGCATGAAGCTTTCTTT. Translation gives CASSFHGQHEAFF.

The chain employs TRBV7-3 and TRBJ2-5; 9 nucleotides agree with TRBD2. CDR1 is SGHTA and CDR2 is FQGTGA in the germline V gene. The CDR3 loop spans 16 amino acids. The V gene end was trimmed by 0 bases and the J gene end by 5 bases; junction bases not matched to a gene: 7. As DNA, the CDR3 is TGTGCCAGCAGCTTAACGGCGGGGGGGCCAGGGGAGACCCAGTACTTC. It specifies CASSLTAGGPGETQYF.

The V call is TRBV27, the J call TRBJ1-2; D is possibly TRBD1 (6 bases). CDR1 MNHEY and CDR2 SMNVEV come from the germline V gene (reference sequence). V dropped 6 bases and J dropped 4 bases, with 21 bases sitting between them. The length of the CDR3 is 16 residues. CDR3 sequence: CASSHNREGTGYGYTF. CDR3 DNA sequence: TGTGCCAGCAGCCATAACAGGGAGGGAACAGGCTATGGCTACACCTTC.

This clonotype has just a few counts. This chain joins TRBV7-2 and TRBJ2-3; 7 bases fit TRBD2. The CDR3 is 17 residues long. Germline V gene sequence: CDR1 SGHTA, CDR2 FQGNSA. Trimming removed 5 bases from V and 6 bases from J; junction bases left unmatched: 17. In nucleotides, the CDR3 is TGTGCCAGCAGCCTCCGACGTGGGGCGGGGGAACCGGATACGCAGTATTTT. Protein: CASSLRRGAGEPDTQYF.

For the CDR3, the DNA is TGTGCCAGCAGCGGGGCCAGGGGGCTTTCCGGGGAGCTGTTTTTT. Protein product: CASSGARGLSGELFF. V is TRBV7-8 and J is TRBJ2-2; TRBD1 matches at 8 bases. Unmatched junction bases numbered 8, after V lost 5 bases and J lost 6 bases. The CDR3 is 15 residues long. Looked up from germline, CDR1 is SGHVS and CDR2 is FQNEAQ.

A remark on this clonotype: A much more abundant neighbour one base away suggests this may be a read error. The chain links TRBV20-1 to TRBJ1-5, with a weak D call TRBD1 (6 bases). CDR3 length: 14 residues. Germline V gene data show CDR1 as DFQATT and CDR2 as SNEGSKA (reference sequence). The CDR3 region has the DNA TGCAGTGCGACACAGGGAAATAGCAATCAGCCCCGGCATTTT. This encodes CSATQGNSNQPRHF.

J is TRBJ1-5 and V is TRBV29-1; TRBD1 might be the D (5 bases). This CDR3 contains 13 residues. Trimming pared 5 bases from V and 1 base from J, leaving 9 bases between. Germline CDR1 SQVTM, CDR2 ANQGSEA. CDR3 coding DNA: TGCAGCGTTCGCGGGGACAGCAATCAGCCCCAGCATTTT. Residues: CSVRGDSNQPQHF.

This clonotype was detected only a few times. This chain's CDR3 is CASTGTGGPGELFF. The CDR3 DNA reads as TGTGCCAGCACTGGGACAGGGGGGCCCGGGGAGCTGTTTTTT. The chain carries TRBV25-1 and TRBJ2-2; the match to TRBD1 covers 11 bases. This CDR3 is built from 14 residues. J gave up 6 bases and V 7 bases, and 4 bases lay outside the gene matches. Germline-derived CDR1 and CDR2 are MGHDK and SYGVNS.

This clonotype showed up many times. The DNA for the CDR3 is TGTGCCAGCAGCCCCCAGGGGGATGCCTACGAGCAGTACTTC. Protein sequence: CASSPQGDAYEQYF. The chain uses TRBV7-9 and TRBJ2-7, with 7 bases aligning to TRBD1. V was clipped by 5 bases and J by 2 bases; unmatched bases: 6. Looked up from germline, CDR1 is SEHNR and CDR2 is FQNEAQ (reference sequence). The CDR3 extends over 14 amino acids.

Of note for this clonotype: At one end, the junction sequence differs from germline, possibly due to a read error. This chain connects TRBV5-1 to TRBJ2-1, with D maybe TRBD2 (6 bases). This CDR3 spans 17 amino acids. Per germline, CDR1 SGHRS and CDR2 YFSETQ. The chain's CDR3 is CAGSLGDRGGVYNEQFF. In DNA, the CDR3 is TGCGCCGGCAGCTTGGGGGATCGAGGAGGGGTATACAATGAGCAGTTCTTC.